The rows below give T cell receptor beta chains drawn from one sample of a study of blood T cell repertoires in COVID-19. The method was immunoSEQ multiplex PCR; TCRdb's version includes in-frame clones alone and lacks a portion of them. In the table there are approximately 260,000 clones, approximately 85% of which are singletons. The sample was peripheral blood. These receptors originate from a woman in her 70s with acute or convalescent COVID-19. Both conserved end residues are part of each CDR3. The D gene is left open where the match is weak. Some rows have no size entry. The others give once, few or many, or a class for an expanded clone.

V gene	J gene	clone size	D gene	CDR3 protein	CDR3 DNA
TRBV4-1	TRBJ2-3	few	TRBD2	CASSQDLGLAASDTQYF	TGCGCCAGCAGCCAAGATCTGGGACTAGCGGCTTCAGATACGCAGTATTTT
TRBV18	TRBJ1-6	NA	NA	CASSPLGRGTHSPLHF	TGTGCCAGCTCACCACTGGGGCGCGGGACTCATTCACCCCTCCACTTT
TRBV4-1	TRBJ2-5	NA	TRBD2	CASSQGSGMGETQYF	TGCGCCAGCAGCCAGGGTAGCGGGATGGGGGAGACCCAGTACTTC
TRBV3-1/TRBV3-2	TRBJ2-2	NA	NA	CASSQEIPSPTRQANTGELFF	TGTGCCAGCAGCCAAGAAATCCCTTCGCCTACTAGACAAGCGAACACCGGGGAGCTGTTTTTT
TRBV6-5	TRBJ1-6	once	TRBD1	CASSLDRARNNPLHF	TGTGCCAGCAGTTTGGACAGGGCGAGGAACAATCCCCTCCACTTT
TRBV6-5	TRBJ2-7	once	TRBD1	CASSYDREFGYEQYF	TGTGCCAGCAGCTACGACAGGGAGTTTGGCTACGAGCAGTACTTC
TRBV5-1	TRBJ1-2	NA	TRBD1	CASSLDDRGGYTF	TGCGCCAGCAGCTTGGACGACAGGGGAGGCTACACCTTC
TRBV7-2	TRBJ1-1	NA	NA	CASSPGGASTEAFF	TGTGCCAGCAGCCCTGGAGGTGCTTCAACTGAAGCTTTCTTT
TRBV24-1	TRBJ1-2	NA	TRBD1	CATSDSGQGRGYTF	TGTGCCACCAGTGACTCGGGACAGGGCAGGGGCTACACCTTC
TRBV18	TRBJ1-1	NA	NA	CASSPTGRAEAFF	TGTGCCAGCTCACCTACAGGGAGAGCTGAAGCTTTCTTT
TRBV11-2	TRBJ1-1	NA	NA	CASSPTGFDTEAFF	TGTGCCAGCAGCCCTACAGGGTTTGACACTGAAGCTTTCTTT
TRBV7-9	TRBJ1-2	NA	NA	CASSDGTRGYTF	TGTGCCAGCAGCGATGGAACTAGGGGCTACACCTTC
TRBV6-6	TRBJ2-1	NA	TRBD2	CASSPRGGSSYNEQFF	TGTGCCAGCAGTCCGCGGGGGGGGAGCTCCTACAATGAGCAGTTCTTC
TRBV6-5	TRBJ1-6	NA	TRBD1	CASRSGQGSSPLHF	TGTGCCAGCAGGTCCGGACAGGGGTCCTCACCCCTCCACTTT
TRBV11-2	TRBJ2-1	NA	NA	CASSLDYQGGYNEQFF	TGTGCCAGCAGCTTAGACTATCAGGGGGGATACAATGAGCAGTTCTTC
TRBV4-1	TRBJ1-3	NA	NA	CASSRTPGEGSGNTIYF	TGCGCCAGCAGCCGAACACCAGGGGAAGGTTCTGGAAACACCATATATTTT
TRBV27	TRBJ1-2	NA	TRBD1	CASSPRDRGTDGYTF	TGTGCCAGCAGTCCCCGGGACAGGGGGACAGATGGCTACACCTTC
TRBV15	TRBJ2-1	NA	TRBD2	CATSALAGSSYNEQFF	TGTGCCACCAGCGCCTTAGCGGGTTCCTCCTACAATGAGCAGTTCTTC
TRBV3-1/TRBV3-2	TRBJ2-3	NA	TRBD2	CASRSGAGDTQYF	TGTGCCAGCAGAAGCGGGGCCGGGGATACGCAGTATTTT
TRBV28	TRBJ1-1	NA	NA	CASTEGQARLNTEAFF	TGTGCCAGCACCGAAGGACAAGCCCGACTGAACACTGAAGCTTTCTTT
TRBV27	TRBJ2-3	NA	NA	CASSFEREEWSRGTQYF	TGTGCCAGCAGTTTCGAGAGAGAAGAATGGTCCCGTGGTACGCAGTATTTT
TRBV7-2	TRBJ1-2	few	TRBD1	CASSFDPGQSYTF	TGTGCCAGCAGCTTCGACCCGGGACAGAGCTACACCTTC
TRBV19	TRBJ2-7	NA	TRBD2	CASSPGGYYEQYF	TGTGCCAGCTCCCCCGGGGGGTACTACGAGCAGTACTTC
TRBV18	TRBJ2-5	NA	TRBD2	CASSPRLAGGTETQYF	TGTGCCAGCTCACCACGGCTAGCGGGGGGTACAGAGACCCAGTACTTC
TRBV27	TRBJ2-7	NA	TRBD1	CASRAPGQREQYF	TGTGCCAGCAGAGCCCCGGGACAGCGAGAGCAGTACTTC
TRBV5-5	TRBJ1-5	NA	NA	CASSLTAWWQQPQHF	TGTGCCAGCAGTTTGACCGCCTGGTGGCAGCAGCCCCAGCATTTT
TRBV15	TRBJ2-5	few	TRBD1	CATSTRGLRETQYF	TGTGCCACCAGCACCAGGGGGCTAAGGGAGACCCAGTACTTC
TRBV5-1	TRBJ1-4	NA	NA	CASSLPGEWKLFF	TGCGCCAGCAGCTTGCCTGGAGAGTGGAAACTGTTTTTT
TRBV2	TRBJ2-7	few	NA	CASRLRTEGEQYF	TGTGCCAGCAGACTTCGGACTGAGGGCGAGCAGTACTTC
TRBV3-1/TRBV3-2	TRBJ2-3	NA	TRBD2	CASSQDSGGLTDTQYF	TGTGCCAGCAGCCAAGATTCGGGGGGGCTCACAGATACGCAGTATTTT
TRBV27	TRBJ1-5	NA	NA	CASSPHRVGQPQHF	TGTGCCAGCAGTCCCCACAGGGTTGGGCAGCCCCAGCATTTT